This T cell receptor beta chain originates from a study of vaccination and CD4 T cells after COVID-19. Specified treatment: roughly 10-day PBMC culture with coronavirus spike peptide pools or control peptides (ViraFEST assay). Looked up from germline, CDR1 is SGHNT and CDR2 is YENEEA. Trimming cost V 5 bases and J 1 base; bases outside gene matches: 1. The CDR3 consists of 14 residues. There are a few counts of this clonotype. Its target is unknown. The Oncomine TCR Beta short-read assay generated sequence data from the DNA of cultured CD4+ T cells. TCRdb re-called the PCR reads through MiXCR, storing one row per CDR3 protein. In the table there are roughly 15,000 distinct CDR3 sequences, about 28% of which are singletons.

This sequence was found in a human donor with COVID-19. The sample consisted of cultured CD4+ T cells from blood. This chain uses TRBV11-3 with TRBJ2-1, with 8 bases fitting TRBD1. CDR3 coding DNA: TGTGCCAGCAGCACAGGGGGGTCCTACAATGAGCAGTTCTTC. It translates to CASSTGGSYNEQFF.